This T cell receptor (beta chain) was documented in a study of molecular identifiers for immune sequencing clone quantification. TCRdb re-called the PCR reads with MiXCR, one entry per CDR3 protein. The data contain under 800,000 distinct CDR3 sequences, 25% of them singletons. This CDR3 region has 14 residues. The V end lost 1 base, the J end lost 6 bases, and 8 bases lay between the germline ends. CDR1 KGHDR and CDR2 SFDVKD come from the germline V gene. Ten or more counts support this clonotype. The rearrangement links TRBV24-1 to TRBJ2-2; D not resolved. This sequence was found in a human donor in good health. Some libraries in this study had Jurkat cell RNA spiked in. The sample consisted of naive CD8+ T cells from blood, with Jurkat cell RNA spiked in. Subset: FACS-sorted CD8+CD4-CCR7+CD45RA+ naive T cells. Here the CDR3 reads CATSDFELPGELFF. The DNA for the CDR3 is TGTGCCACCAGTGATTTTGAGTTGCCCGGGGAGCTGTTTTTT.